The clone carrying this T cell receptor beta chain was counted ten times or more. This specimen comes from a study of prognosis after radiotherapy for stage I lung cancer. After removal of 3 bases from V and 8 bases from J, the junction contained 2 bases not matched to a gene. CDR3 length equals 12 residues. CDR1 and CDR2 from the germline V gene are SNHLY and FYNNEI. Genomic DNA yielded TCR beta CDR3, amplified by two-round multiplex PCR. The first round of PCR was done with primers that matched each TRBV and TRBJ gene. TCRdb recomputed calls from the multiplex PCR reads with MiXCR, one row per CDR3 protein. The sample has fewer than 25,000 distinct CDR3 sequences, around 55% seen once; the top ten hold around 29%.

This TCR came from a donor over 45 with non-small cell lung cancer. Sequenced material: PBMCs, taken before or after stereotactic body radiation therapy (not recorded which). This rearrangement joins TRBV2 to TRBJ1-1; 8 bases are a match to TRBD1. The CDR3 region has the DNA TGTGCCAGCAGTGACAGGGGGCTGGAAGCTTTCTTT. It specifies CASSDRGLEAFF.